Following are 7 T cell receptor beta chains from one sample sequenced in a study of T-cell reconstitution after alpha-beta-depleted transplantation in children. Preparation of the TCRbeta library involved a method that used unique molecular identifiers. TCRdb recomputed calls from the PCR reads with MiXCR, one row per CDR3 protein. The table has fewer than 200,000 distinct CDR3 sequences, approximately 7% seen once. The sequencing used PBMCs from the stem cell graft donor, collected from the stem cell graft. These TCRs come from a human donor who donated a stem cell graft to a child with Wiskott-Aldrich syndrome.

Many counts were recorded for this clonotype. V usage is TRBV20-1 and J usage is TRBJ1-6; D call uncertain. This CDR3 is built from 13 residues. Germline V gives CDR1 DFQATT, CDR2 SNEGSKA (reference sequence). Trimming removed 5 bases from V and 4 bases from J, with 9 bases in between. CDR3 DNA sequence: TGCAGTGCTCAGGAGGATTATAATTCACCCCTCCACTTT. This sequence encodes CSAQEDYNSPLHF.

The V and J genes are TRBV5-1 and TRBJ2-4, with a possible D match to TRBD2 (5 bases). Looked up from germline, CDR1 is SGHRS and CDR2 is YFSETQ. The CDR3 runs 14 residues. V was cut by 5 bases and J by 1 base, with 10 bases left in between. The CDR3 nucleotides are TGCGCCAGCAGGCTGGAGGAGGCCAAAAACATTCAGTACTTC. It specifies CASRLEEAKNIQYF.

This clonotype appeared many times. The V gene is TRBV12-3 or TRBV12-4, the J gene TRBJ2-1; D may be TRBD2 (6 bases). This CDR3 contains 13 residues. V gave up 7 bases and J gave up 5 bases, with 12 bases separating them. The CDR3 DNA reads as TGTGCCAGCAACTCAGGGACTCACAATGAGCAGTTCTTC. As protein: CASNSGTHNEQFF.

This clonotype has at least ten counts. The V and J genes are TRBV12-3 or TRBV12-4 and TRBJ1-6; 7 nucleotides match TRBD1. CDR3 length: 14 amino acids. The junction had 3 bases not matched to a gene; V was cut back by 6 bases and J by 4 bases. DNA for the CDR3: TGTGCCAGCAGGACGGGACAGTATAATTCACCCCTCCACTTT. It specifies CASRTGQYNSPLHF.

Many counts were recorded for this clonotype. This chain uses TRBV29-1 with TRBJ1-1; unclear D gene. Germline V gene data show CDR1 as SQVTM and CDR2 as ANQGSEA. This CDR3 spans 11 amino acids. V lost 5 bases and J lost 1, with 5 bases in between. The CDR3 nucleotides are TGCAGCGTTTTAAGGAACACTGAAGCTTTCTTT. Protein sequence: CSVLRNTEAFF.

The chain has TRBV7-6 and TRBJ1-1, with 9 bases lining up with TRBD1. With V trimmed by 2 bases and J by 1 base, 8 bases remained unmatched. The CDR3 has 17 residues. Germline loops: CDR1 SGHVS, CDR2 FNYEAQ. The CDR3 spells CASSLRVQGAENTEAFF. CDR3 sequence (DNA): TGTGCCAGCAGCTTAAGGGTACAGGGGGCTGAGAACACTGAAGCTTTCTTT.

This clonotype has ten or more counts. CDR3 bases: TGTGCCAGCAGTTACGAACCCCCGGGTTTTGATGAGCAGTTCTTC. Its translation: CASSYEPPGFDEQFF. The rearrangement joins TRBV6-5 to TRBJ2-1; no reliable D call. The germline V gene has CDR1 MNHEY and CDR2 SVGAGI. The CDR3 spans 15 residues. Trimming stripped 2 bases from V and 8 bases from J, with 16 bases between.